The sequence of this T cell receptor (beta chain) was determined in a study of T cell responses to AZD1222 COVID-19 vaccine. Findings of the study overall: Across the whole spike, CD4 TCRs peaked at regions 160-218 and 743-854. Most donors were white British and more were female, and clonal diversity was possibly underestimated. Compared with day 0, the breadth and depth of the Spike-specific TCR repertoire rose significantly after two doses of AZD1222. Targeting of unmutated variant regions was reportedly seen in nearly half of spike-specific TCRs.

Of note for this clone: The antigen is unknown.

Sequencing was performed with immunoSEQ multiplex PCR; in TCRdb, only in-frame clones are kept and a portion is missing. The top ten clones hold about 2% of a sample with 150,000 or so clones, about nine tenths of them seen once. Source: peripheral blood, taken on day 0 of AZD1222 vaccination. The TCR originated in an adult in good health.

The CDR3 nucleotides are TGCGCCAGCAGCTTGACTAGCGGTCTTTACAATGAGCAGTTCTTC. Protein sequence: CASSLTSGLYNEQFF. The V call is TRBV5-1, the J call TRBJ2-1; 8 bases align to TRBD2. The trim removed 1 base at V and 4 bases at J, leaving 4 bases unmatched. This CDR3 spans 15 amino acids. Germline CDR1 is SGHRS and CDR2 is YFSETQ.